What follows are 29 T cell receptor beta chains derived from one specimen sequenced in a study of vaccination and CD4 T cells after COVID-19. Cultured CD4+ T cell DNA was sequenced using the Oncomine TCR Beta short-read assay. TCRdb passed the PCR reads through MiXCR, listing each CDR3 protein once. The sample contains over 8,500 distinct CDR3 sequences, under 60% of which appear only once. Stated treatment: roughly 10-day PBMC culture with coronavirus spike peptide pools or control peptides (ViraFEST assay). These receptors lack a known antigen. Sequenced sample: CD4+ T cells from blood, cultured in vitro. These receptors all stem from a human donor who had recovered from COVID-19.

This clonotype came up a few times. For the CDR3, the DNA is TGTGCCAGTAGTCTAACTATCAAAGGGAACACTGAAGCTTTCTTT. The encoded protein is CASSLTIKGNTEAFF. The chain is built from TRBV19 and TRBJ1-1; D is ambiguous. Trimming removed 5 bases at V and 1 base at J, with 14 bases between. The CDR3 has 15 residues. Looked up from germline, CDR1 is LNHDA and CDR2 is SQIVND (reference sequence).

The chain uses TRBV27 and TRBJ1-4, with D perhaps TRBD1 (5 bases). V dropped 3 bases and J dropped 8 bases, with 16 bases sitting between them. The germline V gene has CDR1 MNHEY and CDR2 SMNVEV (reference sequence). This CDR3 has 15 residues. The CDR3 nucleotides read TGTGCCAGCAGTTTGGAGGGGAGAGGTTGGGAAAAACTGTTTTTT. Its protein product is CASSLEGRGWEKLFF.

The rearrangement joins TRBV6-1 to TRBJ1-5; TRBD1 agrees at 7 bases. CDR1 is MNHNS, CDR2 SASEGT, per germline. The trim removed 6 bases at V and 2 bases at J, leaving 10 bases unmatched. The CDR3 totals 16 residues. The CDR3 region is CASRGDRFNGNQPQHF. The CDR3 bases are TGTGCCAGCAGGGGGGACAGATTCAACGGCAATCAGCCCCAGCATTTT.

This clonotype has just one count. The V and J genes are TRBV18 and TRBJ2-3; 8 positions match TRBD2. CDR3 length equals 14 residues. The junction had 1 base not matched to a gene; V was cut back by 0 bases and J by 5 bases. Germline CDR1 KGHSH, CDR2 LQKENI. The CDR3 spells CASSPPAGGDTQYF. DNA of the CDR3: TGTGCCAGCTCACCACCGGCGGGGGGAGATACGCAGTATTTT.

This sequence joins TRBV6-5 and TRBJ2-5; TRBD1 agrees at 10 bases. The V gene end was trimmed by 0 bases and the J gene end by 1 base; junction bases not matched to a gene: 2. Germline CDR1 is MNHEY and CDR2 is SVGAGI. CDR3 length equals 16 residues. Here the CDR3 DNA reads TGTGCCAGCAGTTACTCGAGGACAGGGGGCCAAGAGACCCAGTACTTC. Protein product: CASSYSRTGGQETQYF.

This clonotype was recorded a few times. The chain is built from TRBV20-1 and TRBJ1-2; D remains ambiguous. The V gene lost 3 bases and the J gene lost 6 bases, with 14 bases spanning the gap. There are 13 residues in the CDR3. CDR1 DFQATT and CDR2 SNEGSKA come from the germline V gene (reference sequence). CDR3 residues: CSARVGGLHGYTF. As DNA, the CDR3 is TGCAGTGCTAGGGTCGGAGGGCTCCATGGCTACACCTTC.

The V and J genes are TRBV2 and TRBJ2-3; tentatively, D is TRBD2 (5 bases). With 6 bases removed from V and 1 base from J, the gap between germline ends came to 14 bases. Germline V gene data show CDR1 as SNHLY and CDR2 as FYNNEI. This CDR3 comprises 15 residues. CDR3 sequence reads: CASRAEGQGTDTQYF. The CDR3, as DNA: TGTGCCAGCAGGGCTGAGGGTCAGGGCACAGATACGCAGTATTTT.

This clonotype turned up a few times. The V gene is TRBV6-1, the J gene TRBJ2-3; 11 nucleotides agree with TRBD2. The CDR3 runs 16 residues. With 5 bases clipped from V and 5 bases from J, the junction kept 9 bases outside the gene matches. CDR1 is MNHNS, CDR2 SASEGT, per germline. The DNA for the CDR3 is TGTGCCAGCAGTCCCCGGACTAGCGGGCGTGGAGATACGCAGTATTTT. It yields the protein CASSPRTSGRGDTQYF.

This clonotype appeared a single time. This rearrangement joins TRBV15 to TRBJ1-1; no clear D. The germline V gene has CDR1 LNHNV and CDR2 YYDKDF (reference sequence). The length of the CDR3 is 13 residues. The ends were cut back, 0 bases at V and 4 bases at J, with 6 bases in the middle. CDR3 residues: CATSREGITEAFF. The CDR3 nucleotides are TGTGCCACCAGCAGAGAGGGAATCACTGAAGCTTTCTTT. Supplemented by reference TRBV15 and TRBJ1-1, the full variable domain reads DAMVIQNPRYQVTQFGKPVTLSCSQTLNHNVMYWYQQKSSQAPKLLFHYYDKDFNNEADTPDNFQSRRPNTSFCFLDIRSPGLGDTAMYLCATSREGITEAFFGQGTRLTVV.

This chain connects TRBV6-2 or TRBV6-3 to TRBJ2-3; 15 nucleotides agree with TRBD2. The CDR3 sequence is 17 residues long. From germline, CDR1 is MNHEY and CDR2 SVGEGT. With V trimmed by 5 bases and J by 4 bases, 7 bases remained unmatched. CDR3 amino acids: CASSRTSGGAGADTQYF. The CDR3 coding sequence is TGTGCCAGCAGTCGGACTAGCGGGGGGGCCGGCGCAGATACGCAGTATTTT.

The gene calls are TRBV15 and TRBJ1-2; maybe TRBD1 (5 bases). This CDR3 has 14 amino acids. V lost 1 base and J 1 base, leaving 7 bases between the germline ends. Germline V gene lookup returns CDR1 LNHNV and CDR2 YYDKDF (reference sequence). The CDR3 loop reads CATSRGGHNYGYTF. CDR3 nucleotides: TGTGCCACCAGCAGAGGTGGACATAACTATGGCTACACCTTC.

The chain is built from TRBV19 and TRBJ1-5; D is perhaps TRBD1 (6 bases). CDR3 length: 14 amino acids. The V end was cut by 7 bases, the J end by 6 bases, with 16 bases between. Per the germline V gene, CDR1 is LNHDA and CDR2 is SQIVND (reference sequence). Here the CDR3 reads CASNLVRGSQPQHF. Written as DNA, the CDR3 is TGTGCCAGTAATTTGGTGAGGGGGAGTCAGCCCCAGCATTTT.

The chain has TRBV6-1 and TRBJ1-2, with 8 bases identical to TRBD1. Germline V gives CDR1 MNHNS, CDR2 SASEGT. The CDR3 loop spans 15 amino acids. The junction had 7 bases not matched to a gene; V was cut back by 5 bases and J by 2 bases. The CDR3 spells CASSPRTGTNYGYTF. CDR3 coding DNA: TGTGCCAGCAGTCCCCGGACAGGGACGAACTATGGCTACACCTTC.

DNA of the CDR3: TGTGCCAGCAGCTTAGAGCGGGGGAGGGAGACCCAGTACTTC. Protein: CASSLERGRETQYF. The V and J genes are TRBV7-2 and TRBJ2-5; 8 nucleotides match TRBD2. The junction had 3 bases not matched to a gene; V was cut back by 1 base and J by 5 bases. The CDR3 covers 14 residues. Germline V gene lookup returns CDR1 SGHTA and CDR2 FQGNSA.

A single count supports this clonotype. The chain links TRBV11-2 to TRBJ2-7; possibly TRBD1 for D (5 bases). The CDR3 spans 15 residues. Looked up from germline, CDR1 is SGHAT and CDR2 is FQNNGV. V was clipped by 1 base and J by 2 bases, with 12 bases between them. CDR3 in DNA: TGTGCCAGCAGCTTAGGTCCCGACAGAGCCTACGAGCAGTACTTC. It encodes CASSLGPDRAYEQYF.

The chain couples TRBV6-1 to TRBJ2-3; D is possibly TRBD1 (6 bases). This CDR3 region has 15 residues. Deletions cut 3 bases from V and 0 bases from J, with 10 bases between. CDR1 and CDR2 (germline): MNHNS, SASEGT. The chain's CDR3 is CASSDQGPSTDTQYF. In nucleotides, the CDR3 is TGTGCCAGCAGTGACCAGGGGCCCAGCACAGATACGCAGTATTTT.

This clonotype was seen only once. The chain joins TRBV6-1 to TRBJ1-1; D is uncertain. In germline, CDR1 is MNHNS, CDR2 SASEGT. V gave up 3 bases and J gave up 7 bases, with 3 bases separating them. This CDR3 is 10 amino acids long. The CDR3 DNA reads as TGTGCCAGCAGTGAGGTTGAAGCTTTCTTT. This sequence encodes CASSEVEAFF.

By sample share, this clonotype is medium-sized (0.01 to 0.1%). The J gene is TRBJ1-6, the V gene TRBV20-1; D uncertain. This CDR3 contains 16 residues. CDR1 DFQATT and CDR2 SNEGSKA come from the germline V gene (reference sequence). Trimming removed 2 bases from V and 0 bases from J, with 11 bases in between. CDR3 region: CSARMTGSSYNSPLHF. In nucleotides, the CDR3 is TGCAGTGCTAGAATGACGGGGAGCTCCTATAATTCACCCCTCCACTTT.

The CDR3: CASSLNRGNYGYTF. CDR3 nucleotides: TGTGCCAGCAGTTTAAACAGGGGCAACTATGGCTACACCTTC. The chain carries TRBV6-5 and TRBJ1-2; 7 bases match TRBD1. The CDR3 length is 14 residues. CDR1 is MNHEY, CDR2 SVGAGI, per germline. J gave up 2 bases and V 4 bases, and 4 bases lay outside the gene matches.

This rearrangement joins TRBV10-3 to TRBJ1-2, with 10 bases identical to TRBD1. J was trimmed by 4 bases and V by 0 bases; bases with no gene match: 8. Germline CDR1 ENHRY, CDR2 SYGVKD. CDR3 length: 17 amino acids. CDR3 DNA sequence: TGTGCCATCAGTGAGTCGTACGGGACAGGGGCTATCTATGGCTACACCTTC. This encodes CAISESYGTGAIYGYTF.

The CDR3 DNA is TGCGCCACCAAAGAGGGGGGGGAATACAATGAGCAGTTCTTC. Translated, it gives CATKEGGEYNEQFF. The chain carries TRBV4-1 and TRBJ2-1, with a weak D call TRBD2 (7 bases). Germline V gene lookup returns CDR1 MGHRA and CDR2 YSYEKL. The V end was cut by 10 bases, the J end by 4 bases, with 17 bases between. This CDR3 spans 14 amino acids.

This clonotype occurred once. The genes are TRBV5-6 and TRBJ2-1; 10 bases map to TRBD2. CDR3 length: 14 residues. CDR1 SGHDT and CDR2 YYEEEE come from the germline V gene. With 4 bases clipped from V and 11 bases from J, the junction kept 9 bases outside the gene matches. The CDR3 nucleotides read TGTGCCAGCAGCGACAGCGGGGGGGCTGTCAAGCAGTTCTTC. It yields the protein CASSDSGGAVKQFF. The variable domain in full, completed from reference TRBV5-6 and TRBJ2-1, reads DAGVTQSPTHLIKTRGQQVTLRCSPKSGHDTVSWYQQALGQGPQFIFQYYEEEERQRGNFPDRFSGHQFPNYSSELNVNALLLGDSALYLCASSDSGGAVKQFFGPGTRLTVL.

This clonotype was seen only a few times. One junction end does not reproduce the germline sequence, and a read error may be involved. The chain employs TRBV7-2 and TRBJ2-2; no firm D call. This CDR3 has 13 amino acids. Germline CDR1 is SGHTA and CDR2 is FQGNSA. In DNA, the CDR3 is TGTGCCAGCACCTTACGAAGATCCGGGGAGCTGTTTTTT. It is translated as CASTLRRSGELFF.

The V and J genes are TRBV4-1 and TRBJ1-4; D gene unclear. The germline V gene has CDR1 MGHRA and CDR2 YSYEKL. V shed 8 bases and J shed 8 bases, with 18 bases lying between them. The CDR3 has 14 amino acids. This chain's CDR3 is CASAANSGREKLFF. The CDR3 coding sequence is TGCGCCAGCGCCGCGAACTCGGGAAGGGAAAAACTGTTTTTT.

V and J are TRBV14 and TRBJ2-3, with 9 bases aligning to TRBD1. The germline V gene encodes CDR1 SGHDN and CDR2 FVKESK. V lost 2 bases to trimming and J lost 3 bases; unmatched junction nucleotides: 6. The CDR3 spans 16 residues. DNA for the CDR3: TGTGCCAGCAGCCAACTGGGGACAGGGTCAACAGATACGCAGTATTTT. As protein: CASSQLGTGSTDTQYF. Looking up the rest from reference TRBV14 and TRBJ2-3 gives the full variable domain: EAGVTQFPSHSVIEKGQTVTLRCDPISGHDNLYWYRRVMGKEIKFLLHFVKESKQDESGMPNNRFLAERTGGTYSTLKVQPAELEDSGVYFCASSQLGTGSTDTQYFGPGTRLTVL.

The chain joins TRBV7-2 to TRBJ2-1; possibly TRBD2 for D (7 bases). V dropped 5 bases and J dropped 0 bases, with 17 bases sitting between them. This CDR3 contains 17 residues. Germline assignment: CDR1 SGHTA and CDR2 FQGNSA. The CDR3 coding sequence is TGTGCCAGCAGCCTTTGGGGGGGCGAGGGCTCCTACAATGAGCAGTTCTTC. The encoded protein is CASSLWGGEGSYNEQFF. The full variable domain, with the rest looked up from reference TRBV7-2 and TRBJ2-1, is GAGVSQSPSNKVTEKGKDVELRCDPISGHTALYWYRQSLGQGLEFLIYFQGNSAPDKSGLPSDRFSAERTGGSVSTLTIQRTQQEDSAVYLCASSLWGGEGSYNEQFFGPGTRLTVL.

The chain is built from TRBV5-1 and TRBJ1-2; D ambiguous. The V gene's germline CDR1 is SGHRS and CDR2 YFSETQ. The V end lost 0 bases, the J end lost 4 bases, and 7 bases lay between the germline ends. The CDR3 has 13 amino acids. The CDR3 DNA is TGCGCCAGCAGCTTGGAGATAGGCTATGGCTACACCTTC. This encodes CASSLEIGYGYTF.

The chain is built from TRBV11-2 and TRBJ1-5, with 7 bases that match TRBD1. The junction had 7 bases not matched to a gene; V was cut back by 1 base and J by 10 bases. This CDR3 contains 14 residues. Per the germline V gene, CDR1 is SGHAT and CDR2 is FQNNGV. The CDR3 here is CASSLGGQPGPQHF. The CDR3, as DNA: TGTGCCAGCAGCTTAGGGGGACAGCCGGGACCCCAGCATTTT. The whole variable domain, filled in from reference TRBV11-2 and TRBJ1-5, reads EAGVAQSPRYKIIEKRQSVAFWCNPISGHATLYWYQQILGQGPKLLIQFQNNGVVDDSQLPKDRFSAERLKGVDSTLKIQPAKLEDSAVYLCASSLGGQPGPQHFGDGTRLSIL.

This clonotype was observed a few times. The chain uses TRBV29-1 and TRBJ2-1, with D perhaps matching TRBD1 or TRBD2 (7 bases each). The V gene lost 4 bases and the J gene lost 9 bases, with 16 bases spanning the gap. This CDR3 contains 13 residues. Germline CDR1 reads SQVTM; CDR2 reads ANQGSEA. The CDR3 protein is CSVGQGGGGEQFF. The DNA of the CDR3 is TGCAGCGTTGGACAGGGAGGGGGAGGTGAGCAGTTCTTC.